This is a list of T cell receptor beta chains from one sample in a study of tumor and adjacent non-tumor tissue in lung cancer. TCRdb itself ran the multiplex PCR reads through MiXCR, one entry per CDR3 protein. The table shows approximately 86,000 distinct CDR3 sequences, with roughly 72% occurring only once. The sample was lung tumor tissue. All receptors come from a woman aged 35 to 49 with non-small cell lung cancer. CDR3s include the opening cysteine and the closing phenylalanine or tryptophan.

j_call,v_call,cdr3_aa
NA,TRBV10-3,CVIKGASAAGEQYF
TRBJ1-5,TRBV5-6,CVSSLEAGNQPQHF
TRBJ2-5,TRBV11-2,CASSLFATMQEIQYF
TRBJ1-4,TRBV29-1,CSGRQAINEKLIF
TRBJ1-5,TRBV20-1,CSASPLSTFSNQPQHF
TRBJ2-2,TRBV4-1,CASSREGLAGDHTGELFF
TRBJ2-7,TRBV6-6,CASSYASRSSYEQYF
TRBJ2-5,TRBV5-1,CVSSFNRQQETQYF
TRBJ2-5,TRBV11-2,CASRSTSGRETQYF
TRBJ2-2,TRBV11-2,CASSFLDVGTWEPFF
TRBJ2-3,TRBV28,CASTRGGLTSTDTQYF
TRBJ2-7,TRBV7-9,CTSSLSSEYYEQYF
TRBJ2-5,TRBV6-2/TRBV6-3,CANSYSGHGIKETQYF
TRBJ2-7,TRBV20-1,CSVPPVAEREQYF
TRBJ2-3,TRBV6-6,CANSEDDTQYF
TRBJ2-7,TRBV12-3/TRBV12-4,CASSFSRTSPSYEQYF
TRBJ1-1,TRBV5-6,CASSLIVAGGRDTEAFF
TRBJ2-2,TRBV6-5,CVSSRSRTANTRELFF
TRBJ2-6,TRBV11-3,CASSLEGIIYFSPCSGANVLTF
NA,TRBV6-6,CASSYPGDGNQPQYF
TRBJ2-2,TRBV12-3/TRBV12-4,CVSSFDGAATGELFF
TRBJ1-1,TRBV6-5,CARSSLGRHTEVFF
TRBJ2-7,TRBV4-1,CASSQDSQLAGAPRAYEQYF
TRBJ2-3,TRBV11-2,CASGLYQGAPTDAQYF
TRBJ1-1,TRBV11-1,CAPSHTGTGRTEAFF
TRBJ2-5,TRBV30,CAWRSGLAGQETQYF
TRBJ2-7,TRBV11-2,CASSLDDRYEQYF
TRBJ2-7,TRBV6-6,CASSQGAGFVRYF
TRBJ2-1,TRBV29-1,CSISSGRAFFYEPFF
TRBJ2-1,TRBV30,CAWSGGLSYNEQFF
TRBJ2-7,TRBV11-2,CTSSYGTGYEQYF
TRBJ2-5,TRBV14,CASSRTVQETQYF
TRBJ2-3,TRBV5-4,CASSPRTGGSADTQYF
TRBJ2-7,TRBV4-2,CASSSDGISYKHYF
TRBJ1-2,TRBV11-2,CASSLVRHGGGYTF
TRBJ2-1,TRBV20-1,CSAGGRGFHEQFF
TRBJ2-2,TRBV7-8,CASSYKTGELFF
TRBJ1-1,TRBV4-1,CASSQGVNTEAFF
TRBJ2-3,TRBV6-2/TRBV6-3,CASSYSGVSTYTQYF
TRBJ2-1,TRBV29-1,CSVEAETSGMGGEQFF
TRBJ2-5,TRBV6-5,CASSLLEVGETQYF
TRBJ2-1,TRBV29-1,CSVGGGGGAYNYNEQFF
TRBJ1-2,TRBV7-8,CASSSQTGQNYGYTF
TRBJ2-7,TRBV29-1,CSAARISGKRSYEQYF
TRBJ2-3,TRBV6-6,CTNRTGTSRSTDTLYF
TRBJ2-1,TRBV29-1,CCVEGLAGTSSYNVQFF
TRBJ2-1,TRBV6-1,CANRPLAGADNEQLF
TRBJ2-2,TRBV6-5,CASSHNRTANTGELFF
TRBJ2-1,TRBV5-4,CDSIFAQGAGLVQFF
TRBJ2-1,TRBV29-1,CCIEDPRSYYEQFF
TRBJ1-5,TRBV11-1,CTSNLNDGNGRSNQLQHF